This T cell receptor beta chain was captured in a study of PD-1 blockade in classical Hodgkin lymphoma (dated by TCRdb to 2019 to 2021). About the full investigation: Nivolumab dosing was 3 mg/kg intravenously every 2 weeks, continuing until either disease progression or unacceptable toxicity. The study used TCR beta sequencing and CyTOF to define a peripheral blood immune signature of response to PD-1 blockade in classical Hodgkin lymphoma. Here is what the overall study found, with its caveats: Diversity was lower in patients who began nivolumab less than 1 year after ASCT, so these patients were left out of later analyses to avoid confounding by immune reconstitution. Baseline TCR diversity was reported to be lower in newly diagnosed patients than in healthy donors, and even lower in relapsed/refractory patients. The study was restricted to a single clinical trial cohort, and the causes of repertoire differences, possibly disease activity or prior therapy, were left undefined. A significant rise by C4D1 was seen in CD4+ but not CD8+ TCR diversity (p=0.0027 vs p=0.16), with the rise being most apparent in complete responders (p=0.02). Trial patients with a complete response had baseline diversity similar to that of newly diagnosed patients, while partial responders and progressors had significantly lower diversity.

This specimen's time point label, interpreted: cycle 2 day 1 (C2D1) of nivolumab. All trial patients had relapsed after autologous stem cell transplantation, with cohorts A, B and C differing in prior brentuximab vedotin exposure. The trial cohort was composed of about 60 patients with relapsed/refractory classical Hodgkin lymphoma, for whom complete response, partial response or progressive disease was recorded as best overall response. Trial patients were treated with single-agent nivolumab in the multi-cohort phase II CheckMate 205 trial. Best overall response was determined by an independent review committee according to the 2007 International Working Group response criteria. Trial PBMCs were collected just before the start of nivolumab (C1D1) and during therapy at cycle 2 day 1 and cycle 4 day 1. Peripheral blood was collected in 8 mL Vacutainer Cell Preparation Tubes, from which PBMCs were isolated by centrifugation and then cryopreserved.

On this clone itself: The target of this receptor is not known. No much larger clonotype is one base removed from it; base qualities were not supplied.

CDR1 and CDR2 (MNHEY, SVGAGI) derive from the germline V gene. V trim: 6 bases; J trim: 3 bases; unmatched bases: 5. Inclusive of the bounding cysteine and phenylalanine, the CDR3 is 14 residues long. Only CDR3 DNA remains: 42 bases, in frame from the first base. Genomic DNA was isolated using the Qiagen DNeasy kit from unsorted PBMCs as well as from negatively selected CD4+ and CD8+ fractions. TCR beta CDR3 regions were amplified by immunoSEQ multiplex PCR using primers annealing to V and J segments. A synthetic immune receptor repertoire was used to minimize amplification bias, and any remaining bias was removed computationally after sequencing. As for how the authors treated the data: Repertoire diversity was quantified as the Shannon entropy index using custom Python scripts. Unsorted, CD4+ and CD8+ repertoires were analyzed separately, except for combined analyses in which CD4+ and CD8+ sequences were merged in silico. A clone counted as expanded when the clone's frequency after treatment rose at least 2-fold relative to C1D1, and clones undetected at baseline were given a pseudocount of 0.5. Clones with 0 or 1 copy at C1D1 were defined as singleton clones, while clones with 2 or more copies were defined as non-singleton clones. By matching protein sequences in sorted samples from the same patient, clones expanded in unsorted samples were annotated as CD4+, CD8+ or unknown. Wilcoxon tests on paired samples were used to test changes in diversity from C1D1 to C4D1. In its TCRdb copy, this immuneACCESS table keeps in-frame sequences only and misses some clones. Where compared with another copy, unresolved V genes explain less than half of these, and the others have no known cause. The V and J calls and clone size were taken over from that table, and D and trimming were inferred from the DNA. Here the sample has thousands of clones; over 70% occur a single time. The top ten clones comprise roughly 35% of the sample.

The sequencing used peripheral blood mononuclear cells (PBMCs), collected before the second cycle of nivolumab. This clonotype originated in a human donor with classical Hodgkin lymphoma. The rearrangement combines TRBV6-5 with TRBJ2-1; 7 bases in between match TRBD2. This receptor carries the CDR3 CASSGASGYNEQFF. The nucleotides read TGTGCCAGCAGCGGGGCTAGCGGCTACAATGAGCAGTTCTTC.